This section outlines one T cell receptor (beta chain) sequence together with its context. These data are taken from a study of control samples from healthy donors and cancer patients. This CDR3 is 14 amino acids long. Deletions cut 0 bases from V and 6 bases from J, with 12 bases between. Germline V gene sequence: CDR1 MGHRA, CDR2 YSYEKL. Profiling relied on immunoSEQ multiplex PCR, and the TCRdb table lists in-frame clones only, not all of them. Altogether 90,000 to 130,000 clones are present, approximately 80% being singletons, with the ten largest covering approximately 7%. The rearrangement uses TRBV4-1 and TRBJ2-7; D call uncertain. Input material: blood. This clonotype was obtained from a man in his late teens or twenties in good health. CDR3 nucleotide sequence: TGCGCCAGCAGCCAAGATTGGGTCTCGGGCGAGCAGTACGTC. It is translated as CASSQDWVSGEQYV.